This TCR beta chain was profiled in a study of blood T cell repertoires in COVID-19 (dated by TCRdb to about 2020). With respect to the entire study: Collaborator samples came from the United States, Italy and Spain and covered acute and convalescent phases of COVID-19. The prospective study material was composed of cDNA or gDNA derived from T cells, B-cell-depleted T cells, or PBMCs. Subjects who had been exposed to COVID-19, were actively infected with it, or had recovered from it provided the deeply sampled blood TCRbeta repertoires that made up the dataset. A freely available public database, intended as a resource for researchers studying the immune response to SARS-CoV-2, is where the repertoires were released. Samples were obtained from the ongoing ImmuneRACE study (first 160 participants) and from about 1,300 subjects provided by 6 global collaborators. The sample metadata nearly always contained a de-identified subject ID, COVID-19 status, age in years and sex. Where available, HLA class I and class II types were obtained from metadata supplied by the sample provider rather than from assay-based typing.

As concerns this clone: No cognate antigen has been identified for it. No much larger clonotype is one base removed from it; base qualities were not supplied.

TCRbeta CDR3 regions were amplified from genomic DNA by means of the immunoSEQ Assay, a bias-controlled multiplex PCR. On the study's bioinformatics: The number of nucleated cells in each sample was estimated by amplification of reference gene primers within the assay. To quantify the absolute abundance of each unique TCRbeta CDR3 rearrangement, sequence reads were collapsed and filtered. For each sample, productive Simpson clonality was calculated as the square root of Simpson's diversity index across productive rearrangements. The table was pulled from immuneACCESS by TCRdb, which kept in-frame rearrangements only. Such tables lose some clones; where checked, under half of the loss comes from unresolved V genes, and the rest has no known cause. D and trimming were read from the DNA, whereas the V and J calls and clone size are those reported in that table. This sample comprises about 250,000 clones, around 89% of them detected only once. The ten largest clones add up to just under 6.5% of the sample.

Broader findings and caveats from the paper: Clinical and demographic metadata were provided uncurated, with the amount varying by source and participant.

One collaborating source in Seattle enrolled patients during active infection and followed them longitudinally through the course of disease. Whole blood was collected in K2EDTA tubes by collaborating institutions according to the institutions' own protocols. For TCRbeta analysis, collaborators shipped samples in one of three forms: frozen whole blood, isolated PBMCs, or DNA extracted from either of those sample types. Trimming leaves V shorter by 0 bases and J shorter by 5 bases, with the junction holding 8 bases beyond the gene matches. There are 16 amino acids in the CDR3, from cysteine to phenylalanine inclusive. The sequence is cut down to CDR3 DNA, 48 bases in frame from base 1. The germline V gene specifies SGHRS as CDR1 and YFSETQ as CDR2.

The chain links TRBV5-1 with TRBJ2-4; 7 middle bases align to TRBD1. The receptor comes from a woman aged 25-40 years with COVID-19, enrolled during active disease. The sample consisted of peripheral blood. Here the CDR3 is given as CASSLAFSDRENIQYF. In nucleotides, the sequence is TGCGCCAGCAGCTTGGCCTTTTCCGACAGGGAAAACATTCAGTACTTC.